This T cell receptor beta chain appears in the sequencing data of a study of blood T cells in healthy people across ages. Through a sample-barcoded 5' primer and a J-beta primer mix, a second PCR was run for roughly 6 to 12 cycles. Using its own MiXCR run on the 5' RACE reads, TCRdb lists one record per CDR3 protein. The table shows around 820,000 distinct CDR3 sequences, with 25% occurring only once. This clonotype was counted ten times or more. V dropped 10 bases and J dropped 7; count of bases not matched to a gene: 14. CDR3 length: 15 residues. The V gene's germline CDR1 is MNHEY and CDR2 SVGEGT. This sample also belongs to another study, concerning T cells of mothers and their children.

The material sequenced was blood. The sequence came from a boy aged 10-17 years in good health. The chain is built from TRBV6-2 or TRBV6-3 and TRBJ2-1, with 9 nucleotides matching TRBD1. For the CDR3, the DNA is TGTGCCACCTCATTGGGGCCGGACAGGGGTAATGAGCAGTTCTTC. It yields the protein CATSLGPDRGNEQFF.